This entry concerns a single T cell receptor (beta chain). Its antigen is unidentified. This entry comes from a study of Ad26.COV2.S vaccination and SARS-CoV-2 variants. As for treatment: roughly 20 received Ad26.COV2.S at low or high dose, single or two shots; 5 received placebo; per-sample allocation not given. Repertoires come from day 63 after the first vaccine or placebo injection. Regarding the study as a whole: Comparability of non-spike TCR breadth was observed across vaccine and placebo recipients.

Clones were read by immunoSEQ multiplex PCR, and TCRdb kept only the in-frame ones, dropping some. The sample holds about 380,000 clones, 83% seen once. Unmatched junction bases numbered 1, after V lost 2 bases and J lost 6 bases. CDR1 is MNHEY, CDR2 SMNVEV, per germline (reference sequence). CDR3 size: 13 residues. The source is a person between 18 and 65 years old who received the Ad26.COV2.S COVID-19 vaccine or a placebo. V gene TRBV27 combines with J gene TRBJ1-2; 9 nucleotides line up with TRBD1. This specimen consisted of peripheral blood, obtained in a trial of Ad26.COV2.S vaccine versus placebo. CDR3 sequence: CASSLGTGHGYTF. Here the CDR3 DNA reads TGTGCCAGCAGTTTAGGGACAGGGCATGGCTACACCTTC.